This T cell receptor beta chain came from a study of blood T cell repertoires in COVID-19 (dated by TCRdb to 2019 to 2021). Study-wide context: Samples covering the acute and convalescent phases of COVID-19 were provided by collaborators in the United States, Italy and Spain. The samples were drawn from two sources: the first 160 participants of the ongoing ImmuneRACE study, and fewer than 1,500 subjects contributed by 6 global collaborators. Subjects who had been exposed to COVID-19, were actively infected with it, or had recovered from it provided the deeply sampled blood TCRbeta repertoires that made up the dataset. The material from the prospective study consisted of cDNA or gDNA derived from T cells, B-cell-depleted T cells, or PBMCs. HLA class I and class II types, where available, came from metadata supplied by the sample provider rather than from assay-based typing. The sample metadata nearly always contained a de-identified subject ID, COVID-19 status, age in years and sex. The repertoires were released in a freely available public database meant as a resource for research on the immune response to SARS-CoV-2. The paper's findings and limits, for the study overall: How much clinical and demographic metadata was included differed by source and by participant, and the metadata was provided uncurated.

Relative to germline, V is 9 bases shorter and J is 5 bases shorter, with 5 bases between their ends. CDR1 and CDR2, per the germline V gene (reference sequence), are LNHDA and SQIVND. Spanning cysteine to phenylalanine, the CDR3 consists of 9 amino acids. The read is trimmed to its CDR3 DNA, 27 bases read in frame from base 1. With respect to this clone: What this receptor recognizes is not known. No base qualities exist here, and no much larger clone lies one base off it.

The collaborating institutions used their own protocols to collect whole blood in K2EDTA tubes. For TCRbeta analysis, collaborators shipped samples in one of three forms: frozen whole blood, isolated PBMCs, or DNA extracted from either of those sample types. TCRbeta CDR3 regions were amplified from genomic DNA by means of the immunoSEQ Assay, a bias-controlled multiplex PCR. As for the original processing: The number of nucleated cells in each sample was estimated from the amplification of reference gene primers within the assay. To quantify the absolute abundance of each unique TCRbeta CDR3 rearrangement, sequence reads were collapsed and filtered. For each sample, productive Simpson clonality was calculated by taking the square root of Simpson's diversity index across productive rearrangements. In TCRdb, the immuneACCESS table is reduced to in-frame sequences with V and J assigned. These tables do not hold every clone; where another copy was compared, an unresolved V gene accounts for under half, and the others remain unexplained. That table furnishes V, J and clone size, whereas the DNA furnished D and trimming. The sample table contains about 63,000 clones; only one count was recorded for more than 85% of them. The ten top clones hold around 4.3% of the sample.

The chain links TRBV19 with TRBJ2-7; there is no confident call for the D gene. The sample comprised peripheral blood. This TCR derives from a man over 45 with active COVID-19. The CDR3 is CARRDEQYF. The DNA reads as follows: TGTGCCAGACGGGACGAGCAGTACTTC. The CDR3, completed at both ends by the reference TRBV19 and TRBJ2-7 genes, gives the full variable domain DGGITQSPKYLFRKEGQNVTLSCEQNLNHDAMYWYRQDPGQGLRLIYYSQIVNDFQKGDIAEGYSVSREKKESFPLTVTSAQKNPTAFYLCARRDEQYFGPGTRLTVT.